These 8 T cell receptor beta chains were sequenced from one sample in a study of shared clonotypes between healthy human individuals. Method: immunoSEQ multiplex PCR; TCRdb's copy keeps in-frame clones and lacks some. The sample shows approximately 600,000 clones, around 96% of them seen only once. The naive CD8 subset, CD45RO-negative cells positively selected for CCR7, excluded terminally differentiated effector memory CD45RA+ cells. Source material: naive CD8+ T cells sorted from blood. The origin of the receptors is a woman in her 30s in good health.

This sequence joins TRBV6-5 and TRBJ1-1; D remains unclear. This CDR3 has 16 residues. Trimming shortened V by 0 bases and J by 0 bases, and 11 bases separated the two germline ends. CDR1 is MNHEY, CDR2 SVGAGI, per germline. The CDR3 sequence is CASSYSRALLNTEAFF. The CDR3 nucleotides are TGTGCCAGCAGTTACTCGAGAGCCCTACTGAACACTGAAGCTTTCTTT.

The rearrangement links TRBV27 to TRBJ2-7; 10 positions agree with TRBD2. The germline gives CDR1 MNHEY, CDR2 SMNVEV (reference sequence). The CDR3 spans 15 residues. The ends lost 4 bases at V and 3 bases at J; junction bases unmatched: 6. This CDR3 reads CASSWGLATHYEQYF. The CDR3 nucleotides are TGTGCCAGCAGTTGGGGACTAGCGACACACTACGAGCAGTACTTC.

The CDR3 protein is CASSQSAVYEQYF. In nucleotides, the CDR3 is TGCGCCAGCAGTCAATCGGCAGTTTACGAGCAGTACTTC. The V gene is TRBV23-1, the J gene TRBJ2-7; unclear D gene. TRBV23-1 is labeled an ORF, and its function is uncertain. The V end lost 0 bases, the J end lost 4 bases, and 7 bases lay between the germline ends. This CDR3 has 13 amino acids.

As to this clone: Other DNA sequences from this sample encode an identical CDR3 as well. This chain joins TRBV4-1 and TRBJ2-7, with D unresolved. Germline V CDR1 and CDR2: MGHRA, YSYEKL. The CDR3 consists of 12 residues. Trimming left V 0 bases short and J 2 bases short, with 2 bases between. CDR3: CASSQDAYEQYF. The CDR3 DNA reads TGCGCCAGCAGCCAAGACGCCTACGAGCAGTACTTC.

The chain uses TRBV27 and TRBJ2-7, with 8 bases fitting TRBD1. This CDR3 comprises 13 residues. Germline V gene lookup returns CDR1 MNHEY and CDR2 SMNVEV (reference sequence). V trimming: 4 bases; J trimming: 5 bases; junction bases outside the gene matches: 4. The CDR3 DNA reads as TGTGCCAGCAGTTCGGGACAGGAGAACGAGCAGTACTTC. It specifies CASSSGQENEQYF.

CDR3 amino acids: CASSQVVGPEQYF. The CDR3 nucleotides read TGTGCCAGCAGCCAAGTGGTAGGGCCCGAGCAGTACTTC. This chain links TRBV14 with TRBJ2-7; D uncertain. Germline loops: CDR1 SGHDN, CDR2 FVKESK. Deletions cut 1 base from V and 6 bases from J, with 10 bases between. CDR3 length: 13 residues.

The chain links TRBV6-1 to TRBJ2-1, with D possibly TRBD2 on 6 matching bases. CDR3 length: 14 residues. CDR1 and CDR2 (germline): MNHNS, SASEGT. The V gene lost 7 bases and the J gene lost 6 bases, with 16 bases spanning the gap. CDR3 residues: CASTPGWGVNEQFF. DNA for the CDR3: TGTGCCAGCACACCAGGATGGGGGGTCAATGAGCAGTTCTTC.

This sequence joins TRBV7-9 and TRBJ1-1; D is ambiguous. CDR3 length: 15 amino acids. Germline CDR1 and CDR2: SEHNR and FQNEAQ (reference sequence). V lost 4 bases, J lost 0 bases, and 12 bases lay in between. For the CDR3, the DNA is TGTGCCAGCAGCTCCCGGGAACATTTGAACACTGAAGCTTTCTTT. Translated, it gives CASSSREHLNTEAFF.